The 24 T cell receptor beta chains below all came from one sample that was sequenced in a study of T cell changes during pregnancy in multiple sclerosis. Data came from immunoSEQ multiplex PCR; TCRdb stores just in-frame clones and leaves some out. This sample has more than 90,000 clones, with around nine tenths found just once. The sample consisted of peripheral blood, taken in the third trimester of pregnancy. These receptors all stem from a female donor with multiple sclerosis, enrolled in a pregnancy study.

This sequence joins TRBV6-1 and TRBJ1-1; D might be TRBD1 (5 bases). This CDR3 is built from 15 residues. The germline gives CDR1 MNHNS, CDR2 SASEGT. Trimming removed 5 bases at V and 7 bases at J, with 20 bases between. This CDR3 is CASSPRPTAGGEAFF. The CDR3 region has the DNA TGTGCCAGCAGTCCACGCCCTACGGCCGGGGGTGAAGCTTTCTTT.

The chain combines TRBV7-9 with TRBJ1-2; tentatively, D is TRBD1 (5 bases). The V end lost 5 bases, the J end lost 3 bases, and 16 bases lay between the germline ends. The CDR3 sequence is 15 residues long. Germline V gene sequence: CDR1 SEHNR, CDR2 FQNEAQ (reference sequence). The chain's CDR3 is CASSATGGGYYGYTF. The DNA for the CDR3 is TGTGCCAGCAGCGCTACGGGGGGGGGTTACTATGGCTACACCTTC.

This clone was picked up a small number of times. As DNA, the CDR3 is TGTGCCAGCAGTTTATGGGACAGGGGCCCATCCTACGAGCAGTACTTC. It yields the protein CASSLWDRGPSYEQYF. The chain couples TRBV28 to TRBJ2-7, with 9 positions matching TRBD1. Germline V gene lookup returns CDR1 MDHEN and CDR2 SYDVKM. V lost 0 bases to trimming and J lost 1 base; unmatched junction nucleotides: 4. The length of the CDR3 is 16 residues.

The J gene is TRBJ1-1, the V gene TRBV6-1; 7 nucleotides align to TRBD1. Trimming cost V 5 bases and J 5 bases; bases outside gene matches: 2. CDR1 is MNHNS and CDR2 is SASEGT in the germline V gene. The CDR3 runs to 12 residues. In nucleotides, the CDR3 is TGTGCCAGCAGTAACAGGGGAACTGAAGCTTTCTTT. Protein product: CASSNRGTEAFF.

The DNA of the CDR3 is TGTGCCAGCAGTCGTCAACTAGAGCTCATCGGGGAGCTGTTTTTT. This gives the protein CASSRQLELIGELFF. J is TRBJ2-2 and V is TRBV7-2; possibly TRBD2 for D (5 bases). V was shortened by 6 bases and J by 7 bases, with 18 bases between the two germline ends. This CDR3 is built from 15 residues. Germline lookup yields CDR1 SGHTA and CDR2 FQGNSA.

V and J are TRBV27 and TRBJ1-4; D gene uncertain. CDR1 and CDR2 (germline): MNHEY, SMNVEV (reference sequence). The CDR3 has 11 residues. V was trimmed by 7 bases and J by 10 bases, leaving 10 bases between them. DNA of the CDR3: TGTGCCAGCACCTCGAACGGAAAACTGTTTTTT. This encodes CASTSNGKLFF.

J is TRBJ2-7 and V is TRBV5-1, with TRBD2 matching over 11 bases. Germline V lookup: CDR1 SGHRS, CDR2 YFSETQ. CDR3 length equals 15 residues. J was trimmed by 3 bases and V by 4 bases; bases with no gene match: 6. The CDR3 reads CASSGTSGNVYEQYF. CDR3 sequence (DNA): TGCGCCAGCAGCGGGACTAGCGGAAATGTCTACGAGCAGTACTTC.

This chain links TRBV30 with TRBJ1-5; D is undetermined. Per the germline V gene, CDR1 is GTSNPN and CDR2 is SVGIG (reference sequence). This CDR3 has 18 residues. V gave up 1 base and J gave up 0 bases, with 19 bases separating them. The CDR3 region is CAWSDRESGTYSNQPQHF. CDR3 nucleotide sequence: TGTGCCTGGAGTGACCGGGAGTCAGGAACTTATAGCAATCAGCCCCAGCATTTT.

This clone was observed a single time. This chain joins TRBV5-4 and TRBJ2-3; 8 bases map to TRBD2. CDR1 is SGHNT, CDR2 YYREEE, per germline (reference sequence). With V trimmed by 4 bases and J by 0 bases, 4 bases remained unmatched. The CDR3 sequence is 15 residues long. In DNA, the CDR3 is TGTGCCAGCAGCCTCGGGGGGGTCAGCACAGATACGCAGTATTTT. This translates into CASSLGGVSTDTQYF.

The V and J genes are TRBV30 and TRBJ2-1; TRBD2 matches 9 bases. CDR1 GTSNPN and CDR2 SVGIG come from the germline V gene (reference sequence). With 1 base clipped from V and 7 bases from J, the junction kept 11 bases outside the gene matches. The CDR3 loop spans 16 amino acids. The CDR3 sequence: CAWSAPRGGLGNEQFF. CDR3 sequence (DNA): TGTGCCTGGAGTGCCCCGCGGGGGGGCCTAGGAAATGAGCAGTTCTTC.

The chain combines TRBV5-1 with TRBJ1-1, with 9 positions matching TRBD1. Germline CDR1 is SGHRS and CDR2 is YFSETQ. The J segment lost 6 bases and the V segment lost 4 bases, leaving 7 bases of the junction unmatched. This CDR3 contains 14 residues. This CDR3 reads CASSMGQGKAEAFF. CDR3 DNA sequence: TGCGCCAGCAGCATGGGACAGGGCAAGGCTGAAGCTTTCTTT.

The chain uses TRBV19 and TRBJ1-1; the match to TRBD1 covers 10 bases. Germline V gene lookup returns CDR1 LNHDA and CDR2 SQIVND (reference sequence). This CDR3 has 13 amino acids. With 3 bases clipped from V and 7 bases from J, the junction kept 2 bases outside the gene matches. This chain's CDR3 is CASSIGQGGEAFF. CDR3 bases: TGTGCCAGTAGTATCGGACAGGGGGGTGAAGCTTTCTTT.

The chain has TRBV27 and TRBJ2-7; TRBD2 might be the D (5 bases). Germline V gene lookup returns CDR1 MNHEY and CDR2 SMNVEV (reference sequence). Trimming stripped 4 bases from V and 4 bases from J, with 17 bases between. CDR3 size: 15 residues. The CDR3 spells CASSSGLGVGYEQYF. CDR3 coding DNA: TGTGCCAGCAGTTCTGGGTTGGGAGTCGGATACGAGCAGTACTTC.

This chain joins TRBV5-1 and TRBJ1-2; D ambiguous. Deletions cut 2 bases from V and 4 bases from J, with 12 bases between. CDR3 size: 14 residues. Germline V CDR1 and CDR2: SGHRS, YFSETQ. The CDR3 DNA reads TGCGCCAGCAGCTTCAACGGAGAGACCTATGGCTACACCTTC. As protein: CASSFNGETYGYTF.

V gene TRBV5-1 combines with J gene TRBJ2-7, with D possibly being TRBD2 (5 bases). The CDR3 spans 15 residues. V lost 0 bases, J lost 0 bases, and 10 bases lay in between. CDR1 SGHRS and CDR2 YFSETQ come from the germline V gene. CDR3 DNA sequence: TGCGCCAGCAGCTTGGGGGGAGTCACCTCCTACGAGCAGTACTTC. Its protein is CASSLGGVTSYEQYF.

The CDR3 loop is CASSEARPSGTRNEQFF. The CDR3 nucleotides read TGTGCCAGCAGTGAAGCGCGACCTAGCGGGACCCGCAATGAGCAGTTCTTC. The chain links TRBV6-1 to TRBJ2-1; TRBD2 matches at 9 bases. V was pared by 0 bases and J by 6 bases, with 9 bases of the junction left unmatched. Germline V CDR1 and CDR2: MNHNS, SASEGT. CDR3 length: 17 amino acids.

V and J are TRBV14 and TRBJ1-1; TRBD1 matches 7 bases. Germline-derived CDR1 and CDR2 are SGHDN and FVKESK. The CDR3 spans 15 residues. V lost 2 bases and J lost 1; bases outside the gene matches: 4. The CDR3, as DNA: TGTGCCAGCAGCCAAAACAGGGGACAGAACACTGAAGCTTTCTTT. Protein product: CASSQNRGQNTEAFF. The whole variable domain, filled in from reference TRBV14 and TRBJ1-1, reads EAGVTQFPSHSVIEKGQTVTLRCDPISGHDNLYWYRRVMGKEIKFLLHFVKESKQDESGMPNNRFLAERTGGTYSTLKVQPAELEDSGVYFCASSQNRGQNTEAFFGQGTRLTVV.

This rearrangement joins TRBV2 to TRBJ1-2, with TRBD1 matching over 10 bases. The J segment lost 5 bases and the V segment lost 6 bases, leaving 6 bases of the junction unmatched. This CDR3 has 14 residues. The germline gives CDR1 SNHLY, CDR2 FYNNEI. The CDR3 region has the DNA TGTGCCAGCAGGGCTCGACAGGGGGCATATGGCTACACCTTC. It yields the protein CASRARQGAYGYTF. The full variable domain, its missing parts supplied by reference TRBV2 and TRBJ1-2, is EPEVTQTPSHQVTQMGQEVILRCVPISNHLYFYWYRQILGQKVEFLVSFYNNEISEKSEIFDDQFSVERPDGSNFTLKIRSTKLEDSAMYFCASRARQGAYGYTFGSGTRLTVV.

The DNA of the CDR3 is TGCGCCAGCAGCTTTCCCAGGGGTGGAAGCTCCTACGAGCAGTACTTC. Translation gives CASSFPRGGSSYEQYF. The V and J genes are TRBV5-1 and TRBJ2-7, with a possible D match to TRBD1 (6 bases). V was pared by 2 bases and J by 0 bases, with 15 bases between. CDR1 is SGHRS and CDR2 is YFSETQ in the germline V gene. The CDR3 has 16 amino acids.

The chain uses TRBV4-1 and TRBJ2-7; 7 bases line up with TRBD2. The CDR3 totals 14 residues. CDR1 is MGHRA and CDR2 is YSYEKL in the germline V gene. V shed 5 bases, J shed 5 bases, and the junction held 9 bases outside the gene matches. The CDR3 DNA sequence: TGCGCCAGCAGCGGAATGCGGGGGTTGCACGAGCAGTACTTC. Amino acids: CASSGMRGLHEQYF.

The CDR3 nucleotides read TGTGCCAGCAGCTTAGGAGGAGGCGGCGGCTACAATGAGCAGTTCTTC. Translating it yields CASSLGGGGGYNEQFF. The chain uses TRBV7-2 and TRBJ2-1, with a possible D match to TRBD2 (5 bases). CDR1 and CDR2 from the germline V gene are SGHTA and FQGNSA. Trimming cost V 1 base and J 3 bases, with 13 bases left between them. There are 16 residues in the CDR3.

V is TRBV18 and J is TRBJ1-2; D is uncertain. This CDR3 comprises 15 residues. Trimming took 2 bases from V and 4 from J, leaving 14 bases between them. Per the germline V gene, CDR1 is KGHSH and CDR2 is LQKENI. The CDR3 DNA reads TGTGCCAGCTCACCAGTCGAGGGTCGACCCTATGGCTACACCTTC. Amino acids: CASSPVEGRPYGYTF. Supplemented by reference TRBV18 and TRBJ1-2, the full variable domain reads NAGVMQNPRHLVRRRGQEARLRCSPMKGHSHVYWYRQLPEEGLKFMVYLQKENIIDESGMPKERFSAEFPKEGPSILRIQQVVRGDSAAYFCASSPVEGRPYGYTFGSGTRLTVV.

The chain combines TRBV5-1 with TRBJ2-3, with 14 positions matching TRBD2. CDR1 is SGHRS and CDR2 is YFSETQ in the germline V gene. The CDR3 runs to 17 residues. The ends lost 0 bases at V and 2 bases at J; junction bases unmatched: 2. CDR3 DNA sequence: TGCGCCAGCAGCTTGGGACTAGCGGGGGGGCCCACAGATACGCAGTATTTT. Translating it yields CASSLGLAGGPTDTQYF.

The chain is built from TRBV4-2 and TRBJ1-4; D is ambiguous. Germline CDR1 and CDR2: LGHNA and YNFKEQ. Trimming took off 4 bases at V and 5 bases at J, with 5 bases between the two ends. The CDR3 runs 12 residues. The CDR3 region is CASSPSNEKLFF. CDR3 coding DNA: TGTGCCAGCAGCCCCTCCAATGAAAAACTGTTTTTT.